This TCR beta chain originates from a study of cytomegalovirus exposure and HLA in healthy donors. Notes on the study in general: The study flagged some 170 TCR beta chains as cytomegalovirus-associated. Rarity marked most TCR sequences, yet some public TCRs occurred in many donors. As was reported, the classifier diagnosed cytomegalovirus status with high specificity and sensitivity.

The table came from immunoSEQ multiplex PCR; TCRdb's copy has only in-frame clones and leaves some out. The profile shows some 80,000 clones, almost 97% of them singletons. Comment on this clone: Its specificity is unknown.

Sequenced material: PBMCs. The TCR comes from a man between 18 and 35 years old in good health and CMV-seropositive.

In nucleotides, the CDR3 is TGTGCCAGCAGCTTCGGACAGACGAATCAGCCCCAGCATTTT. Translating gives CASSFGQTNQPQHF. The chain couples TRBV27 to TRBJ1-5; possibly TRBD1 for D (6 bases). Trimming removed 6 bases from V and 4 bases from J, with 13 bases in between. CDR3 size: 14 residues. Germline CDR1 is MNHEY and CDR2 is SMNVEV (reference sequence).